The rows below give T cell receptor beta chains drawn from one sample of a study of monozygotic twins with inflammatory bowel disease. Reprocessing the 5' RACE reads, TCRdb reports a single entry for every CDR3 protein and omits DNA. The sample data list some 83,000 distinct CDR3 sequences. Sequencing was performed on blood. The receptors were sampled from a human donor with ulcerative colitis or Crohn's disease, or a healthy co-twin of an affected twin (not recorded which). Each CDR3 is given with its conserved first and last residue.

TRBJ1-4,TRBV12-3/TRBV12-4,CASSFTGFDEKLFF
TRBJ1-5,TRBV27,CASSLIAGARNQPQHF
TRBJ2-3,TRBV29-1,CSCRDLGPDTQYF
TRBJ2-2,TRBV14,CASSQEKWELFF
TRBJ1-2,TRBV12-5,CASGLTQGIPLDGYTF
TRBJ1-1,TRBV27,CASSRRGGTEAFF
TRBJ1-5,TRBV20-1,CSAQRDEGFEPQHF
TRBJ1-6,TRBV6-1,CASSEARGNSPLHF
TRBJ2-3,TRBV27,CASSSNRDYTDTQYF
TRBJ1-3,TRBV5-1,CASSSGTDKFGNTIYF
TRBJ1-5,TRBV27,CASSLIGDQPQHF
TRBJ2-2,TRBV7-6,CASSFMPANTGELFF
TRBJ2-1,TRBV7-2,CASSLDAGDREQFF
TRBJ1-6,TRBV7-8,CASSLTGGRNSPLHF
TRBJ1-6,TRBV12-3/TRBV12-4,CASSPDRGRNSPLHF
TRBJ2-5,TRBV5-1,CASTLGGGLEETQYF
TRBJ1-2,TRBV5-4,CASSPETTRASTGGYTF
TRBJ1-4,TRBV12-3/TRBV12-4,CASSWTGINEKLFF
TRBJ2-3,TRBV12-3/TRBV12-4,CASTSGYTDTQYF
TRBJ1-4,TRBV6-1,CASSAGGTNEKLFF
TRBJ1-2,TRBV10-3,CAIRGGQSSNYGYTF
TRBJ1-1,TRBV27,CASSSYGTGGRNTEAFF
TRBJ1-6,TRBV7-2,CASSRGSGINSPLHF
TRBJ1-1,TRBV20-1,CSRAQGTEAFF
TRBJ2-1,TRBV19,CATGAYNEQFF
TRBJ1-1,TRBV10-3,CAISGGTEAFF